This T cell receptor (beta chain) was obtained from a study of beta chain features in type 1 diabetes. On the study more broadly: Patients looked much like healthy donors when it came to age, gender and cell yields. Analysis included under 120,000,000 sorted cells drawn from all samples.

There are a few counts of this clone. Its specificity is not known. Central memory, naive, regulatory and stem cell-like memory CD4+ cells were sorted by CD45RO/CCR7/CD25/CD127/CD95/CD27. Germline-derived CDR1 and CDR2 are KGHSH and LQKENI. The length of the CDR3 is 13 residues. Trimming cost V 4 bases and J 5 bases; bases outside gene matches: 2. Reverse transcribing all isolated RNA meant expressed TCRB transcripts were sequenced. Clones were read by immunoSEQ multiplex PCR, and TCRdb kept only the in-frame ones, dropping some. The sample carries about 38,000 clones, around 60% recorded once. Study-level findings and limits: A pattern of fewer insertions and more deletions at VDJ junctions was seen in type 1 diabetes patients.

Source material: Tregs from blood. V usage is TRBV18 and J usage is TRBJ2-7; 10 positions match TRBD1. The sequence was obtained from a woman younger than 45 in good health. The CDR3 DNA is TGTGCCAGCTCACGGGACAGGGGAGACGAGCAGTACTTC. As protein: CASSRDRGDEQYF.